This T cell receptor beta chain was identified in a study of T-cell memory formation after mild COVID-19. Constant-segment primers were used for 5'RACE, and the resulting TCR alpha and TCR beta cDNA libraries carried sample barcodes and UMIs. MiXCR was run by TCRdb on the 5' RACE reads, yielding one entry per CDR3 protein. The sample records roughly 200,000 distinct CDR3 sequences, 9.5% being singletons. This CDR3 is built from 14 residues. Trimming removed 7 bases at V and 3 bases at J, with 15 bases between. Germline assignment: CDR1 SGHTA and CDR2 FQGNSA. The V call is TRBV7-2, the J call TRBJ1-1, with D perhaps matching TRBD1 (5 bases). This TCR derives from a young man who had mild COVID-19 (a few samples of this study predate the infection). Cell type and time point are not known. The sequenced material came from PBMCs or a T cell subset sorted from them (not recorded which). DNA of the CDR3: TGTGCCAGCATCCAGGGCGGGGGTTACACTGAAGCTTTCTTT. This encodes CASIQGGGYTEAFF.